In this sample, the clone carrying this T cell receptor beta chain turned up a few times. Its antigen is unknown. Assay used: immunoSEQ multiplex PCR; TCRdb lists only in-frame clones, some missing. The data show some 37,000 clones, roughly 77% seen once. The sample is drawn from a study of radiotherapy plus CTLA-4 blockade in lung cancer. On the study more broadly: Objective responses were observed in around 17% of patients, and disease control was achieved by about 30%.

Chemo-refractory metastatic non-small-cell lung cancer patients received focal radiation with ipilimumab CTLA-4 blockade. Whole-study findings and limits: Some TCR clones had been derived from tumors. These clones expanded in peripheral blood after radiotherapy plus ipilimumab. Response was reportedly best predicted by early blood T cell clone dynamics, with interferon-beta.

The sequence was collected from a human donor with non-small cell lung cancer who had stable disease on radiotherapy plus ipilimumab. The material was peripheral blood, obtained from a patient treated with radiotherapy plus ipilimumab.

For the CDR3, the DNA is TGTGCCAGCAGTTATTTGGGACCAGATACGCAGTATTTT. Translating gives CASSYLGPDTQYF. The V and J genes are TRBV6-1 and TRBJ2-3, with D perhaps given as TRBD1 or TRBD2 (5 bases each). V lost 5 bases and J lost 4, with 10 bases in between. This CDR3 is built from 13 residues. Per germline, CDR1 MNHNS and CDR2 SASEGT.